The 21 T cell receptor beta chains below come from one sample, sequenced in a study of blood T cells in healthy people across ages. The use of a sample-barcoded 5' primer and a J-beta primer mix characterized a second PCR of roughly 6 to 11 cycles. MiXCR, run by TCRdb on the 5' RACE reads, gives a single entry per CDR3 protein. The sample includes 2 million or so distinct CDR3 sequences, around 48% of them seen just once. Sequencing was performed on blood. The receptors were gathered from a woman between 35 and 50 years old in good health.

This rearrangement joins TRBV20-1 to TRBJ2-1; TRBD2 matches 10 bases. The CDR3 runs 14 residues. Germline CDR1 DFQATT, CDR2 SNEGSKA (reference sequence). Trimming at V came to 3 bases and at J to 3 bases, leaving 2 bases not matched to a gene. The CDR3 coding sequence is TGCAGTGCTAGGACTAGCGGGCTCTACAATGAGCAGTTCTTC. Protein sequence: CSARTSGLYNEQFF.

V gene TRBV6-6 combines with J gene TRBJ2-5; no clear D gene. This CDR3 is built from 16 residues. Trimming removed 4 bases from V and 2 bases from J, with 17 bases in between. Germline values: CDR1 MNHNY, CDR2 SVGAGI (reference sequence). The CDR3 coding sequence is TGTGCCAGCAGTTCTCTGACGGGTGGAAATCAAGAGACCCAGTACTTC. Its translation: CASSSLTGGNQETQYF.

In this sample, this clonotype turned up a few times. This sequence joins TRBV10-3 and TRBJ2-5; 12 nucleotides match TRBD2. Germline loops: CDR1 ENHRY, CDR2 SYGVKD. Trimming took 2 bases from V and 2 from J; bases not matched to a gene: 3. This CDR3 region has 16 residues. The CDR3 nucleotides are TGTGCCATCAGTGAGCTCCTAGCGGGGGGGCAAGAGACCCAGTACTTC. Residues: CAISELLAGGQETQYF.

The genes are TRBV20-1 and TRBJ2-1; 7 bases align to TRBD2. V shed 4 bases and J 1 base; nucleotides not matched to a gene: 10. From germline, CDR1 is DFQATT and CDR2 SNEGSKA (reference sequence). There are 16 residues in the CDR3. CDR3 in amino acids: CSANHPAGVSYNEQFF. The CDR3 bases are TGCAGTGCTAACCACCCCGCGGGGGTTTCCTACAATGAGCAGTTCTTC.

The V gene is TRBV14, the J gene TRBJ1-2; D is unclear. Germline CDR1 reads SGHDN; CDR2 reads FVKESK. The V and J ends lost 2 bases and 6 bases respectively, with 10 bases between them. CDR3 length: 13 residues. As DNA, the CDR3 is TGTGCCAGCAGCCAAATTCGTGATCATGGCTACACCTTC. Translating gives CASSQIRDHGYTF.

As to this clonotype: One end of the junction fails to match germline, which may point to a read error. The chain is built from TRBV10-3 and TRBJ2-1; the match to TRBD2 covers 9 bases. The CDR3 extends over 14 amino acids. The germline CDR1 and CDR2 sequences are ENHRY and SYGVKD. The chain's CDR3 is CAIRRVAGDKEQFF. In nucleotides, the CDR3 is TGTGCCATCAGGAGGGTAGCGGGGGACAAGGAGCAGTTCTTC.

This chain connects TRBV4-3 to TRBJ1-1, with D uncertain. The CDR3 extends over 15 amino acids. CDR1 and CDR2 (germline): LGHNA, YSLEER. V gave up 2 bases and J gave up 7 bases, with 17 bases separating them. The chain's CDR3 is CASSQRADGWGEAFF. For the CDR3, the DNA is TGCGCCAGCAGCCAACGGGCGGACGGATGGGGTGAAGCTTTCTTT.

A note on this clonotype: Sequence at one end of the junction differs from germline and may be a read error. The chain links TRBV7-9 to TRBJ1-2; D not resolved. The CDR3 runs to 17 residues. In germline, CDR1 is SEHNR, CDR2 FQNEAQ (reference sequence). The CDR3 coding sequence is TGTGTCAGCAGCTTAGAGTTCAGCCGGGCTCTCAACTATGGCTACACCTTC. Amino acids: CVSSLEFSRALNYGYTF. The full variable domain, its missing parts supplied by reference TRBV7-9 and TRBJ1-2, is DTGVSQNPRHKITKRGQNVTFRCDPISEHNRLYWYRQTLGQGPEFLTYFQNEAQLEKSRLLSDRFSAERPKGSFSTLEIQRTEQGDSAMYLCVSSLEFSRALNYGYTFGSGTRLTVV.

Remarks on this clonotype: The conserved closing phenylalanine or tryptophan is absent in this CDR3, likely reflecting a read error. This chain uses TRBV5-6 with TRBJ2-7, with TRBD1 matching over 8 bases. Near its end, the DNA agrees better with TRBJ2-4, so the J call may be wrong. Germline V gene sequence: CDR1 SGHDT, CDR2 YYEEEE. This CDR3 is 15 amino acids long. The CDR3 sequence: CASSSLRTGRTIQYS. The CDR3 DNA follows: TGTGCCAGCAGCTCCCTCAGGACAGGGAGGACCATTCAGTACTCC.

V usage is TRBV20-1 and J usage is TRBJ2-5, with 7 bases aligning to TRBD1. This CDR3 region has 15 residues. CDR1 and CDR2 from the germline V gene are DFQATT and SNEGSKA (reference sequence). Trimming at V came to 0 bases and at J to 11 bases, leaving 15 bases not matched to a gene. CDR3 amino acids: CSARDPGGKGEEQYF. The DNA of the CDR3 is TGCAGTGCTAGAGACCCAGGGGGAAAGGGTGAAGAGCAGTACTTC.

A note on this clonotype: Mismatch with germline at one junction end may stem from a read error. This rearrangement joins TRBV4-1 to TRBJ2-5; D is uncertain. The J call may be incorrect, as the DNA end agrees better with TRBJ2-7. The CDR3 extends over 12 amino acids. Germline V gene lookup returns CDR1 MGHRA and CDR2 YSYEKL. CDR3 in DNA: TGCGCCAGCAGCCACCCCTCCTGCGAGCAGTACTTC. Translated: CASSHPSCEQYF.

The chain uses TRBV9 and TRBJ2-5; 10 nucleotides agree with TRBD1. V was pared by 3 bases and J by 4 bases, with 12 bases of the junction left unmatched. CDR3 length: 17 residues. Germline assignment: CDR1 SGDLS and CDR2 YYNGEE. The CDR3 sequence is CASSARDRGSTIETQYF. For the CDR3, the DNA is TGTGCCAGCAGCGCCCGGGACAGGGGATCAACCATAGAGACCCAGTACTTC.

The chain employs TRBV20-1 and TRBJ1-1, with D unclear. Germline loops: CDR1 DFQATT, CDR2 SNEGSKA (reference sequence). V lost 6 bases and J 4 bases, leaving 9 bases between the germline ends. The CDR3 totals 11 residues. CDR3 protein: CSAPGTTEAFF. The CDR3 region has the DNA TGCAGTGCCCCCGGTACCACTGAAGCTTTCTTT.

CDR3 protein: CSAQAGTNLPPDTQYF. In nucleotides, the CDR3 is TGCAGTGCTCAAGCCGGGACAAACTTACCACCAGATACGCAGTATTTT. The V and J genes are TRBV20-1 and TRBJ2-3, with a possible D match to TRBD1 (6 bases). CDR3 length equals 16 residues. Per the germline V gene, CDR1 is DFQATT and CDR2 is SNEGSKA (reference sequence). Trimming cost V 5 bases and J 4 bases, with 22 bases left between them.

This clonotype was seen repeatedly, ten times or more. The chain couples TRBV6-5 to TRBJ1-5; tentative D call: TRBD1 (5 bases). CDR1 and CDR2 from the germline V gene are MNHEY and SVGAGI. Trimming removed 2 bases at V and 0 bases at J, with 5 bases between. CDR3 length: 14 amino acids. This CDR3 is CASSYGGSNQPQHF. CDR3 nucleotides: TGTGCCAGCAGTTACGGGGGTAGCAATCAGCCCCAGCATTTT.

This clonotype appeared once. This sequence joins TRBV12-5 and TRBJ2-3; TRBD2 is a possible D gene (5 bases). Germline CDR1 LGHNT, CDR2 FRNRAP. CDR3 length: 15 amino acids. Trimming cost V 8 bases and J 2 bases, with 17 bases left between them. This chain's CDR3 is CASSPGDRITDTQYF. In DNA, the CDR3 is TGTGCTAGTTCCCCCGGGGATAGGATCACAGATACGCAGTATTTT.

The sample holds a few counts of this clonotype. The chain links TRBV6-1 to TRBJ2-7; TRBD2 might be the D (6 bases). The ends were cut back, 4 bases at V and 4 bases at J, with 17 bases in the middle. Germline values: CDR1 MNHNS, CDR2 SASEGT. The CDR3 runs 15 residues. The CDR3 nucleotides are TGTGCCAGCAGTGGACTAGGGCCCCAAGGGTACGAGCAGTACTTC. Translating gives CASSGLGPQGYEQYF.

The chain is built from TRBV20-1 and TRBJ2-3; TRBD2 agrees at 10 bases. The germline V gene encodes CDR1 DFQATT and CDR2 SNEGSKA (reference sequence). The CDR3 is 15 residues long. The V segment lost 5 bases and the J segment 4 bases; nucleotides outside the gene matches: 9. The CDR3 DNA is TGCAGTGCTTCCACCCCTAGCGGGGGAGCAGATACGCAGTATTTT. It translates to CSASTPSGGADTQYF.

V gene TRBV29-1 combines with J gene TRBJ2-5, with D possibly being TRBD2 (6 bases). The V and J ends lost 1 base and 2 bases respectively, with 11 bases between them. CDR3 length equals 14 residues. Germline CDR1 and CDR2: SQVTM and ANQGSEA. This CDR3 reads CSVEAGLAQETQYF. CDR3 sequence (DNA): TGCAGCGTTGAAGCTGGGCTAGCGCAAGAGACCCAGTACTTC.

Remarks on this clonotype: The junction differs from germline at one of its ends, possibly a read error. The chain couples TRBV7-2 to TRBJ2-6; D ambiguous. CDR3 length: 16 amino acids. The V gene's germline CDR1 is SGHTA and CDR2 FQGNSA. In nucleotides, the CDR3 is TGTGTCAGCAGCTTAGTGACCAACTCTGGGGCCAACGTCCTGACTTTC. Amino acid sequence: CVSSLVTNSGANVLTF.

This clonotype was detected a few times. This rearrangement joins TRBV6-6 to TRBJ1-2, with 7 bases aligning to TRBD1. Per germline, CDR1 MNHNY and CDR2 SVGAGI (reference sequence). V was pared by 7 bases and J by 4 bases, with 9 bases of the junction left unmatched. This CDR3 comprises 14 residues. CDR3 in amino acids: CASMTTTGIYGYTF. The CDR3 DNA reads as TGTGCCAGCATGACCACGACAGGGATCTATGGCTACACCTTC.